Below, 18 T cell receptor beta chains from the same sample are listed, as sequenced in a study of T cell responses to AZD1222 COVID-19 vaccine. The method was immunoSEQ multiplex PCR; TCRdb's version includes in-frame clones alone and lacks a portion of them. This sample carries more than 150,000 clones, about nine tenths of them seen once, and the ten largest clones take less than 2.5%. The sample was peripheral blood, taken 28 days after the second AZD1222 dose. The receptors stem from an adult who received the AZD1222 COVID-19 vaccine.

The rearrangement links TRBV6-5 to TRBJ2-2; possibly TRBD1 for D (5 bases). Germline CDR1 and CDR2: MNHEY and SVGAGI. V lost 6 bases to trimming and J lost 3 bases, with 11 bases between them. This CDR3 is built from 14 residues. The CDR3, as DNA: TGTGCCAGCAGGGATGGACATTACACCGGGGAGCTGTTTTTT. Translation gives CASRDGHYTGELFF.

This rearrangement joins TRBV28 to TRBJ1-5, with 7 bases aligning to TRBD1. There are 13 residues in the CDR3. Germline lookup yields CDR1 MDHEN and CDR2 SYDVKM. V trimming: 5 bases; J trimming: 5 bases; junction bases outside the gene matches: 3. DNA of the CDR3: TGTGCCAGCAGTGGGACAGCACATCAGCCCCAGCATTTT. This gives the protein CASSGTAHQPQHF.

The chain employs TRBV5-1 and TRBJ2-5; TRBD2 matches 13 bases. There are 16 residues in the CDR3. Trimming cost V 4 bases and J 0 bases; bases outside gene matches: 3. Germline CDR1 SGHRS, CDR2 YFSETQ. The CDR3 DNA reads TGCGCCAGCAGCGGCGGGACTAGCGGGGACCAAGAGACCCAGTACTTC. This encodes CASSGGTSGDQETQYF.

This chain joins TRBV4-1 and TRBJ2-1; TRBD2 matches at 11 bases. The trim removed 4 bases at V and 9 bases at J, leaving 11 bases unmatched. The germline V gene has CDR1 MGHRA and CDR2 YSYEKL. This CDR3 has 16 amino acids. The CDR3 nucleotides are TGCGCCAGCAGCCGCGGGACTAGCGGAACTTACGGTGAGCAGTTCTTC. Translating it yields CASSRGTSGTYGEQFF.

V gene TRBV12-3 or TRBV12-4 combines with J gene TRBJ1-2; D is uncertain. CDR3 length: 12 amino acids. V was clipped by 1 base and J by 4 bases, with 4 bases between them. The chain's CDR3 is CASSLVAYGYTF. In DNA form, the CDR3 reads TGTGCCAGCAGTTTAGTAGCCTATGGCTACACCTTC.

This chain's CDR3 is CASSQVGGGNSPLHF. Here the CDR3 DNA reads TGTGCCAGCAGCCAAGTGGGTGGGGGTAATTCACCCCTCCACTTT. The rearrangement uses TRBV3-1 (or the pseudogene TRBV3-2) and TRBJ1-6, with a possible D match to TRBD1 (5 bases). V was shortened by 1 base and J by 6 bases, with 10 bases between the two germline ends. The CDR3 contains 15 residues. Germline CDR1 LGHDT, CDR2 YNNKEL (reference sequence).

This CDR3 reads CASHHGSGRGVDTQYF. In nucleotides, the CDR3 is TGTGCCAGCCACCATGGGAGCGGGAGAGGTGTAGATACGCAGTATTTT. The chain links TRBV19 to TRBJ2-3; 8 bases are shared with TRBD2. Germline V gene sequence: CDR1 LNHDA, CDR2 SQIVND (reference sequence). This CDR3 has 16 amino acids. Trimming removed 9 bases from V and 5 bases from J; junction bases left unmatched: 16.

V gene TRBV18 combines with J gene TRBJ2-1, with 11 positions matching TRBD2. The V and J ends lost 1 base and 4 bases, in that order; junction bases with no gene match: 3. CDR1 and CDR2 (germline): KGHSH, LQKENI. The CDR3 is made up of 16 amino acids. The CDR3 sequence is CASSPLSGGEYNEQFF. For the CDR3, the DNA is TGTGCCAGCTCACCACTTAGCGGGGGGGAGTACAATGAGCAGTTCTTC.

The V and J genes are TRBV7-2 and TRBJ1-2; D ambiguous. The CDR3 is 13 amino acids. Germline V CDR1 and CDR2: SGHTA, FQGNSA. V was cut by 5 bases and J by 6 bases, with 13 bases left in between. Here the CDR3 reads CASSPSGGNGYTF. DNA for the CDR3: TGTGCCAGCAGCCCGTCGGGCGGAAATGGCTACACCTTC.

This chain connects TRBV30 to TRBJ2-3; maybe TRBD1 (6 bases). Germline CDR1 and CDR2: GTSNPN and SVGIG (reference sequence). Trimming pared 3 bases from V and 4 bases from J, leaving 11 bases between. The CDR3 totals 13 residues. CDR3 sequence reads: CAWSQGPPDTQYF. The CDR3 DNA sequence: TGTGCCTGGAGCCAGGGGCCCCCAGATACGCAGTATTTT.

This sequence joins TRBV3-1 (or the pseudogene TRBV3-2) and TRBJ1-5; 8 nucleotides align to TRBD1. The junction had 1 base not matched to a gene; V was cut back by 0 bases and J by 0 bases. Looked up from germline, CDR1 is LGHDT and CDR2 is YNNKEL (reference sequence). The CDR3 totals 16 residues. CDR3: CASSQDRGHSNQPQHF. CDR3 coding DNA: TGTGCCAGCAGCCAAGACAGGGGGCATAGCAATCAGCCCCAGCATTTT.

The chain recombines TRBV7-3 with TRBJ2-2; unclear D gene. The CDR3 covers 16 residues. The V and J ends lost 0 bases and 0 bases respectively, with 8 bases between them. CDR1 and CDR2 (germline): SGHTA, FQGTGA. The CDR3 spells CASSLTGGTNTGELFF. The CDR3 region has the DNA TGTGCCAGCAGCTTAACGGGTGGGACGAACACCGGGGAGCTGTTTTTT.

V and J are TRBV3-1 (or the pseudogene TRBV3-2) and TRBJ2-2; TRBD1 is a possible D gene (5 bases). The germline V gene encodes CDR1 LGHDT and CDR2 YNNKEL (reference sequence). Between the trimmed V and J ends, which lost 7 bases and 0 bases, there was a span of 12 bases. The CDR3 runs 15 residues. Here the CDR3 reads CASMTPGTNTGELFF. The CDR3 DNA follows: TGTGCCAGCATGACGCCAGGGACGAACACCGGGGAGCTGTTTTTT.

V gene TRBV5-6 combines with J gene TRBJ2-5; possibly TRBD2 for D (7 bases). V was trimmed by 4 bases and J by 5 bases, leaving 15 bases between them. The CDR3 spans 14 residues. Germline CDR1 reads SGHDT; CDR2 reads YYEEEE. The CDR3 sequence: CASSPPGGGETQYF. CDR3 sequence (DNA): TGTGCCAGCAGCCCGCCTGGGGGGGGCGAGACCCAGTACTTC. Filled out from reference TRBV5-6 and TRBJ2-5, the complete variable domain reads DAGVTQSPTHLIKTRGQQVTLRCSPKSGHDTVSWYQQALGQGPQFIFQYYEEEERQRGNFPDRFSGHQFPNYSSELNVNALLLGDSALYLCASSPPGGGETQYFGPGTRLLVL.

The chain has TRBV18 and TRBJ2-7, with 8 bases identical to TRBD2. Germline assignment: CDR1 KGHSH and CDR2 LQKENI. The V segment lost 3 bases and the J segment 3 bases; nucleotides outside the gene matches: 4. The CDR3 is 14 amino acids. The CDR3 coding sequence is TGTGCCAGCTCACCTCAGCGGGAGCTCTACGAGCAGTACTTC. Amino acids: CASSPQRELYEQYF.

The chain uses TRBV27 and TRBJ2-3, with 7 positions matching TRBD2. The CDR3 covers 16 residues. Trimming at V came to 5 bases and at J to 0 bases, leaving 8 bases not matched to a gene. Looked up from germline, CDR1 is MNHEY and CDR2 is SMNVEV (reference sequence). This CDR3 reads CASSRSGSLSTDTQYF. The CDR3 nucleotides are TGTGCCAGCAGTCGTAGCGGGTCCTTAAGCACAGATACGCAGTATTTT.

This clone occurred once. V is TRBV2 and J is TRBJ1-5; 7 nucleotides agree with TRBD1. Germline trimming cut 4 bases from V and 1 base from J; bases unmatched to any gene: 4. CDR3 length: 15 amino acids. The V gene's germline CDR1 is SNHLY and CDR2 FYNNEI. The CDR3 nucleotides are TGTGCCAGCAGTGCAGGACAGGTGAGCAATCAGCCCCAGCATTTT. It yields the protein CASSAGQVSNQPQHF. Full variable domain (missing parts from reference TRBV2 and TRBJ1-5): EPEVTQTPSHQVTQMGQEVILRCVPISNHLYFYWYRQILGQKVEFLVSFYNNEISEKSEIFDDQFSVERPDGSNFTLKIRSTKLEDSAMYFCASSAGQVSNQPQHFGDGTRLSIL.

The gene calls are TRBV3-1 (or the pseudogene TRBV3-2) and TRBJ1-2, with D unresolved. CDR1 is LGHDT, CDR2 YNNKEL, per germline (reference sequence). There are 16 residues in the CDR3. The ends were cut back, 0 bases at V and 2 bases at J, with 13 bases in the middle. The CDR3 protein is CASSQDVGRSNYGYTF. CDR3 DNA sequence: TGTGCCAGCAGCCAAGATGTTGGGAGATCGAACTATGGCTACACCTTC.